One and the same sample provided the 14 T cell receptor beta chains below, sequenced in a study of spatial heterogeneity in lung cancer. Time point indicated: blood at routine non-recurrence follow-up after resection. Each CDR3 protein is one row after TCRdb ran MiXCR on the 5' RACE reads. Of more than 25,000 distinct CDR3 sequences listed, almost 5.5% are singletons. Source: PBMCs, taken at follow-up. The origin of the receptors is a female donor with early-stage non-small cell lung cancer.

This clonotype came up many times. The V gene is TRBV5-6, the J gene TRBJ2-2; TRBD2 is a possible D gene (5 bases). V was clipped by 5 bases and J by 4 bases, with 15 bases between them. Germline V CDR1 and CDR2: SGHDT, YYEEEE. CDR3 length: 15 amino acids. The chain's CDR3 is CASSPWTRGTGELFF. The CDR3, as DNA: TGTGCCAGCAGTCCCTGGACCCGGGGCACCGGGGAGCTGTTTTTT.

This clonotype was seen repeatedly, ten times or more. This chain connects TRBV11-2 to TRBJ1-3; 8 positions agree with TRBD1. Germline CDR1 is SGHAT and CDR2 is FQNNGV. The J segment lost 2 bases and the V segment lost 2 bases, leaving 5 bases of the junction unmatched. This CDR3 contains 16 residues. CDR3 loop: CASSLQQGATGNTIYF. CDR3 DNA sequence: TGTGCCAGCAGCTTACAGCAGGGGGCAACTGGAAACACCATATATTTT.

This clonotype was detected ten times or more. The chain has TRBV12-3 or TRBV12-4 and TRBJ2-3, with 13 bases that match TRBD2. There are 15 residues in the CDR3. V shed 5 bases, J shed 6 bases, and the junction held 5 bases outside the gene matches. The CDR3: CASSGTSGAWDTQYF. The CDR3 DNA follows: TGTGCCAGCAGTGGGACTAGCGGGGCCTGGGATACGCAGTATTTT.

The rearrangement uses TRBV25-1 and TRBJ2-7, with 14 bases identical to TRBD2. The CDR3 sequence is 17 residues long. J lost 4 bases, V lost 8 bases, and 13 bases had no gene match. Per germline, CDR1 MGHDK and CDR2 SYGVNS. The CDR3 spells CASRGLAGAIGVYEQYF. The CDR3 DNA reads TGTGCCAGCCGGGGACTAGCGGGAGCAATAGGGGTTTACGAGCAGTACTTC.

This clonotype was detected ten times or more. V gene TRBV5-1 combines with J gene TRBJ2-1; 9 bases line up with TRBD1. The CDR3 contains 15 residues. CDR1 and CDR2 from the germline V gene are SGHRS and YFSETQ. V was clipped by 4 bases and J by 6 bases; unmatched bases: 8. CDR3 sequence: CASSPDRGYGNEQFF. CDR3 sequence (DNA): TGCGCCAGCAGCCCAGACAGGGGGTACGGCAATGAGCAGTTCTTC. Using reference TRBV5-1 and TRBJ2-1 for the parts outside the CDR3, the full variable domain is KAGVTQTPRYLIKTRGQQVTLSCSPISGHRSVSWYQQTPGQGLQFLFEYFSETQRNKGNFPGRFSGRQFSNSRSEMNVSTLELGDSALYLCASSPDRGYGNEQFFGPGTRLTVL.

This clonotype was seen at least ten times. V usage is TRBV9 and J usage is TRBJ2-2; 9 bases align to TRBD2. The V segment lost 1 base and the J segment 4 bases; nucleotides outside the gene matches: 8. The CDR3 sequence is 17 residues long. Germline-derived CDR1 and CDR2 are SGDLS and YYNGEE. This chain's CDR3 is CASSVLQAGGGTGELFF. In DNA form, the CDR3 reads TGTGCCAGCAGCGTATTGCAAGCGGGAGGCGGCACCGGGGAGCTGTTTTTT.

This clonotype was counted a few times. The chain carries TRBV3-1 and TRBJ2-7; D may be TRBD1 (5 bases). In germline, CDR1 is LGHDT, CDR2 YNNKEL (reference sequence). The CDR3 totals 13 residues. Trimming took off 8 bases at V and 4 bases at J, with 15 bases between the two ends. CDR3 region: CASGRGRFYEQYF. DNA for the CDR3: TGTGCCAGCGGTAGGGGCAGATTTTACGAGCAGTACTTC.

The chain uses TRBV5-1 and TRBJ1-6; possibly TRBD1 for D (5 bases). CDR3 length equals 15 residues. Trimming stripped 0 bases from V and 7 bases from J, with 11 bases between. Germline-derived CDR1 and CDR2 are SGHRS and YFSETQ. The CDR3 sequence is CASSLADEGNSPLHF. DNA for the CDR3: TGCGCCAGCAGCTTGGCCGATGAGGGGAATTCACCCCTCCACTTT.

In its sample, this clonotype is medium-sized. J is TRBJ2-3 and V is TRBV20-1; 12 bases map to TRBD2. The V segment lost 3 bases and the J segment 4 bases; nucleotides outside the gene matches: 8. In germline, CDR1 is DFQATT, CDR2 SNEGSKA (reference sequence). The CDR3 covers 16 residues. CDR3 nucleotide sequence: TGCAGTGCTAGGACTAGCGGGAGTGATGGGGCAGATACGCAGTATTTT. Translated, it gives CSARTSGSDGADTQYF.

The table lists this clonotype with many counts. In DNA form, the CDR3 reads TGTGCCAGCAGCAGAAACCTGGACAGAGATTCACCCCTCCACTTT. Translated: CASSRNLDRDSPLHF. This rearrangement joins TRBV25-1 to TRBJ1-6, with D possibly TRBD1 on 6 matching bases. The germline gives CDR1 MGHDK, CDR2 SYGVNS. Trimming cost V 6 bases and J 8 bases, with 17 bases left between them. This CDR3 has 15 amino acids.

This clonotype was observed a few times. The V gene is TRBV20-1, the J gene TRBJ2-1, with D unclear. The CDR3 length is 15 residues. Looked up from germline, CDR1 is DFQATT and CDR2 is SNEGSKA (reference sequence). Between the trimmed V and J ends, which lost 0 bases and 0 bases, there was a span of 9 bases. As DNA, the CDR3 is TGCAGTGCTAGAGATTTAAGGATCTCCTACAATGAGCAGTTCTTC. Its protein is CSARDLRISYNEQFF.

This clonotype was seen repeatedly, ten times or more. The chain employs TRBV20-1 and TRBJ1-4; D gene uncertain. CDR1 and CDR2 from the germline V gene are DFQATT and SNEGSKA (reference sequence). With 5 bases removed from V and 4 bases from J, the gap between germline ends came to 2 bases. CDR3 length: 10 residues. CDR3: CSAGNEKLFF. CDR3 nucleotides: TGCAGTGCTGGTAATGAAAAACTGTTTTTT.

The table lists this clonotype with many counts. The V call is TRBV7-2, the J call TRBJ2-5, with 8 nucleotides matching TRBD2. The J segment lost 5 bases and the V segment lost 5 bases, leaving 10 bases of the junction unmatched. The CDR3 sequence is 15 residues long. Germline V gene sequence: CDR1 SGHTA, CDR2 FQGNSA. This CDR3 is CASSPPGGGEETQYF. The CDR3 DNA reads TGTGCCAGCAGCCCCCCCGGGGGGGGCGAGGAGACCCAGTACTTC. Supplemented by reference TRBV7-2 and TRBJ2-5, the full variable domain reads GAGVSQSPSNKVTEKGKDVELRCDPISGHTALYWYRQSLGQGLEFLIYFQGNSAPDKSGLPSDRFSAERTGGSVSTLTIQRTQQEDSAVYLCASSPPGGGEETQYFGPGTRLLVL.

This clonotype occurred many times. The genes are TRBV28 and TRBJ1-5, with D tentatively TRBD1 (6 bases). Germline CDR1 reads MDHEN; CDR2 reads SYDVKM. Deletions cut 6 bases from V and 2 bases from J, with 11 bases between. CDR3 length equals 14 residues. The CDR3 sequence is CASSGGAGNQPQHF. CDR3 DNA sequence: TGTGCCAGCAGCGGGGGGGCAGGCAATCAGCCCCAGCATTTT.